This T cell receptor (beta chain) emerged from a study of blood T cell repertoires in COVID-19. Study information: Specimens from acute and convalescent COVID-19 originated in the United States, Italy and Spain. The cDNA or gDNA used as material had been derived from T cells, B-cell-depleted T cells, or PBMCs.

V dropped 2 bases and J dropped 2 bases, with 16 bases sitting between them. Germline loops: CDR1 SGDLS, CDR2 YYNGEE. The CDR3 loop spans 16 amino acids. Sequencing used immunoSEQ multiplex PCR; TCRdb keeps in-frame clones, though not all of them. The repertoire holds 40,000 to 50,000 clones, with 75% to 90% as singletons. The sequence was obtained from a human donor in a cohort sampled during active COVID-19. The donor label of this sample is uncertain. The gene calls are TRBV9 and TRBJ2-5; a possible D gene is TRBD2 (5 bases). The material sequenced was peripheral blood. CDR3 coding DNA: TGTGCCAGCAGCGTCTTTGGGAGCACCGGGCAAGAGACCCAGTACTTC. It translates to CASSVFGSTGQETQYF.